This T cell receptor (beta chain) was captured by sequencing in a study of T cell responses to AZD1222 COVID-19 vaccine. Germline V gene sequence: CDR1 SNHLY, CDR2 FYNNEI. The CDR3 has 15 residues. The ends lost 6 bases at V and 4 bases at J; junction bases unmatched: 6. Overall study results and limits: Donors skewed white British and female; clonal diversity was possibly underestimated. The CD4 TCRs associated with vaccination extended across spike and predominated at 160-218 and 743-854. Baseline serostatus was positive in only six AZD1222 recipients.

As regards this clone: Its antigen is not known.

Assay used: immunoSEQ multiplex PCR; TCRdb lists only in-frame clones, some missing. The data contain 95,000 to 150,000 clones, more than 80% of them singletons. The V call is TRBV2, the J call TRBJ2-2, with TRBD2 matching over 9 bases. Specimen: peripheral blood, collected on day 0 of AZD1222 vaccination. This clonotype originated in an adult in good health. In nucleotides, the CDR3 is TGTGCCAGCAGGGAGGTAGCGGGAGTCACCGGGGAGCTGTTTTTT. This translates into CASREVAGVTGELFF.